The table lists the clone carrying this T cell receptor beta chain with many counts. Losses at the gene ends were 2 bases for V and 1 base for J; bases not matched to a gene: 7. CDR1 is LNHNV, CDR2 YYDKDF, per germline (reference sequence). The CDR3 is 16 amino acids. The source of the sample is a study of T-cell reconstitution after alpha-beta-depleted transplantation in children. Researchers prepared the TCRbeta library using unique molecular identifiers, the study reports. In TCRdb, the PCR reads were re-called with MiXCR into one record per CDR3 protein. The sample yields around 500,000 distinct CDR3 sequences, 9.5% to 15% seen once.

The origin of this receptor is a human donor who donated a stem cell graft to a child with combined immunodeficiency. The sample consisted of PBMCs from the stem cell graft donor, taken from the stem cell graft. V gene TRBV15 combines with J gene TRBJ2-7, with 8 nucleotides matching TRBD1. This CDR3 reads CATSRWDRRDSYEQYF. The CDR3 nucleotides read TGTGCCACCAGCAGATGGGACAGGAGAGATTCCTACGAGCAGTACTTC. Based on the CDR3 plus reference TRBV15 and TRBJ2-7, the full variable domain is DAMVIQNPRYQVTQFGKPVTLSCSQTLNHNVMYWYQQKSSQAPKLLFHYYDKDFNNEADTPDNFQSRRPNTSFCFLDIRSPGLGDTAMYLCATSRWDRRDSYEQYFGPGTRLTVT.